Presented here are 15 T cell receptor beta chains from one specimen sequenced in a study of T cell clonality in common variable immunodeficiency. Libraries were prepared by immunoSEQ multiplex PCR; TCRdb keeps only in-frame clonotypes and omits some of them. The sample shows nearly 20,000 clones, none of them appearing just once. Antigens for these TCRs are unknown. Study-wide findings and caveats: Reportedly, TCR beta sequences from common variable immunodeficiency showed fewer deletions and N-nucleotide insertions.

Specimen: peripheral blood mononuclear cells. All receptors come from a human donor with common variable immunodeficiency.

At least ten counts were recorded for this clone. The CDR3 goes on 3 residues after the read ends, and that part is filled in from the germline J gene. The chain uses TRBV9 and TRBJ2-2; maybe TRBD1 (6 bases). Germline V CDR1 and CDR2: SGDLS, YYNGEE. This CDR3 is 14 amino acids long. V dropped 7 bases and J dropped 4 bases, with 14 bases sitting between them. The CDR3 sequence is CASARTVGTGELFF. The DNA read from the CDR3 is TGTGCCAGCGCCCGGACAGTCGGCACCGGGGAG. Looking up the rest from reference TRBV9 and TRBJ2-2 gives the full variable domain: DSGVTQTPKHLITATGQRVTLRCSPRSGDLSVYWYQQSLDQGLQFLIQYYNGEERAKGNILERFSAQQFPDLHSELNLSSLELGDSALYFCASARTVGTGELFFGEGSRLTVL.

This clone was counted at least ten times. The CDR3 extends 3 residues past the end of the read, so its final part is completed from the germline J gene. The chain couples TRBV29-1 to TRBJ1-1, with 7 bases lining up with TRBD1. V lost 4 bases and J lost 0; bases outside the gene matches: 2. The CDR3 is made up of 13 amino acids. CDR1 SQVTM and CDR2 ANQGSEA come from the germline V gene. Incomplete CDR3 DNA: TGCAGCGTTGGTGGGACAGTGAACACTGAA. Its translation is CSVGGTVNTE. The whole CDR3 region reads CSVGGTVNTEAFF.

This clone was recorded many times. The missing CDR3 end, 3 residues past where the read stops, is filled in from the germline J gene. The chain couples TRBV6-4 to TRBJ2-1; TRBD2 matches 9 bases. Germline trimming cut 2 bases from V and 2 bases from J; bases unmatched to any gene: 7. The germline V gene has CDR1 MRHNA and CDR2 SNTAGT. This CDR3 contains 17 residues. The CDR3 sequence: CASSDGGSGGPYNEQFF. CDR3 bases read: TGTGCCAGCAGTGACGGAGGTAGCGGGGGCCCCTACAATGAG.

This clone was recorded at least ten times. CDR3 bases read: TGCAGTGCTAGAGATCCCAGCGGGAGGGTTGCAGATACG. The encoded protein is CSARDPSGRVADT. The full CDR3 is CSARDPSGRVADTQYF. V and J are TRBV20-1 and TRBJ2-3; 10 positions agree with TRBD2. The sequenced fragment ends 3 residues before the CDR3 boundary, so the rest is inferred from the germline J gene. CDR3 length equals 16 residues. Germline V gene lookup returns CDR1 DFQATT and CDR2 SNEGSKA (reference sequence). Trimming cost V 0 bases and J 4 bases; bases outside gene matches: 7.

The sample holds many counts of this clone. The read finishes 3 residues shy of the CDR3 end, and the germline J gene is used to complete it. V usage is TRBV7-9 and J usage is TRBJ2-7; 7 bases match TRBD2. This CDR3 has 14 residues. Per germline, CDR1 SEHNR and CDR2 FQNEAQ (reference sequence). The V segment lost 4 bases and the J segment 5 bases; nucleotides outside the gene matches: 8. The CDR3 DNA, read in part, is TGTGCCAGCAGCTCGTACGGGGGGAAGGACGAG. This sequence encodes CASSSYGGKDE. The whole CDR3 sequence reads CASSSYGGKDEQYF.

Ten or more counts support this clone. The CDR3 is cut off 3 residues early in the read; its end comes from the germline J gene. The V gene is TRBV2, the J gene TRBJ2-7; D ambiguous. The CDR3 has 15 residues. V dropped 7 bases and J dropped 3 bases, with 19 bases sitting between them. Germline CDR1 SNHLY, CDR2 FYNNEI. The DNA read from the CDR3 is TGTGCCAGCACCGAGGAGCGCATGGGTTTCTACGAG. As protein: CASTEERMGFYE. The full CDR3 sequence reads CASTEERMGFYEQYF.

This clone came up many times. The read falls 3 residues short of the CDR3 end, and the missing part is taken from the germline J gene. This sequence joins TRBV5-5 and TRBJ2-5; tentative D call: TRBD2 (6 bases). Germline assignment: CDR1 SGHKS and CDR2 YYEKEE (reference sequence). V lost 5 bases and J lost 1, with 12 bases in between. CDR3 length: 14 amino acids. The CDR3: CASRPTSSQETQYF. CDR3 DNA (partial): TGTGCCAGCAGACCGACTAGTTCCCAAGAGACC.

There are many counts of this clone. Coverage ceases 3 residues before the CDR3 finishes, and the germline J gene fills in the end. This specimen includes other DNA sequences encoding the same CDR3. V gene TRBV20-1 combines with J gene TRBJ1-1; 7 bases match TRBD1. The junction had 15 bases not matched to a gene; V was cut back by 5 bases and J by 3 bases. CDR1 DFQATT and CDR2 SNEGSKA come from the germline V gene (reference sequence). The CDR3 is made up of 16 amino acids. The CDR3 spells CSAFSPRTGWDTEAFF. The CDR3 DNA, read in part, is TGCAGTGCTTTCTCCCCTCGGACAGGCTGGGACACTGAA.

Ten or more counts support this clone. The read ends 3 residues before the CDR3 terminus; that terminus is restored from the germline J gene. The rearrangement joins TRBV5-1 to TRBJ1-2; D unresolved. V was trimmed by 0 bases and J by 4 bases, leaving 10 bases between them. The CDR3 extends over 14 amino acids. The germline V gene has CDR1 SGHRS and CDR2 YFSETQ. CDR3 in amino acids: CASSLVVAAYGYTF. Incomplete CDR3 DNA: TGCGCCAGCAGCTTGGTCGTGGCCGCCTATGGC.

This clone has at least ten counts. The DNA ends 3 residues before the CDR3 does, and the rest of the CDR3 is filled in from the germline J gene. The chain couples TRBV13 to TRBJ2-7, with 8 bases fitting TRBD1. The junction had 9 bases not matched to a gene; V was cut back by 5 bases and J by 6 bases. The V gene's germline CDR1 is PRHDT and CDR2 FYEKMQ (reference sequence). The CDR3 contains 14 residues. The CDR3: CASSRRQGKGEQYF. The DNA read from the CDR3 is TGTGCCAGCAGCCGCCGACAGGGGAAAGGCGAG.

This clone was observed many times. Read sequence stops 3 residues before the CDR3 end, and the germline J gene provides the missing end. V usage is TRBV18 and J usage is TRBJ1-1; 9 nucleotides agree with TRBD1. The CDR3 is 16 amino acids. Germline CDR1 is KGHSH and CDR2 is LQKENI. V gave up 5 bases and J gave up 4 bases; unmatched junction bases: 11. Incomplete CDR3 DNA: TGTGCCAGCTCAACTTCTCACAGGGGGCGCGGCACTGAA. It encodes CASSTSHRGRGTE. The whole CDR3 is CASSTSHRGRGTEAFF.

This clone was seen at least ten times. The CDR3 end lies 3 residues beyond the end of the read and is filled in from the germline J gene. The chain employs TRBV20-1 and TRBJ2-3, with TRBD1 as a possible D gene (6 bases). The CDR3 contains 14 residues. Germline CDR1 DFQATT, CDR2 SNEGSKA (reference sequence). Deletions cut 2 bases from V and 4 bases from J, with 13 bases between. CDR3 amino acids: CSARSAGAPDTQYF. Partial CDR3 DNA: TGCAGTGCTAGAAGTGCAGGGGCCCCAGATACG.

A note on this clone: Mismatch with germline at one junction end may stem from a read error. The read terminates 3 residues ahead of where the CDR3 ends, so the germline J gene completes it. V usage is TRBV7-9 and J usage is TRBJ1-1; D is ambiguous. The CDR3 has 12 amino acids. Germline CDR1 and CDR2: SEHNR and FQNEAQ (reference sequence). CDR3 residues: CSSSLAWHEAFF. The sequenced part of the CDR3 DNA is TGTTCCAGCAGCTTAGCGTGGCACGAA.

This clone was observed many times. The read gets to within 3 residues of the CDR3 end, and the germline J gene fills in the rest. V gene TRBV19 combines with J gene TRBJ2-2; D remains unclear. Deletions cut 9 bases from V and 4 bases from J, with 15 bases between. Germline V lookup: CDR1 LNHDA, CDR2 SQIVND (reference sequence). The CDR3 covers 14 residues. The CDR3 DNA, read in part, is TGTGCCAGCCTAAAACCGGGTCCCACCGGGGAG. Protein: CASLKPGPTGE. In full, the CDR3 reads CASLKPGPTGELFF.

This clone was recorded at least ten times. The sequenced fragment ends 3 residues before the CDR3 boundary, so the rest is inferred from the germline J gene. This chain joins TRBV6-2 or TRBV6-3 and TRBJ2-1; 10 bases fit TRBD2. Trimming at V came to 6 bases and at J to 8 bases, leaving 10 bases not matched to a gene. Germline assignment: CDR1 MNHEY and CDR2 SVGEGT. The CDR3 loop spans 15 amino acids. CDR3 sequence: CASRTQREGQDEQFF. Incomplete CDR3 DNA: TGTGCCAGCAGAACCCAGCGGGAGGGCCAGGATGAG.